This T cell receptor beta chain is from a study of blood T cell repertoires in COVID-19. This CDR3 has 15 residues. Germline-derived CDR1 and CDR2 are SGHNT and YENEEA. The junction had 7 bases not matched to a gene; V was cut back by 5 bases and J by 4 bases. While infection was still active, Seattle patients were enrolled and then followed longitudinally. Measured with immunoSEQ multiplex PCR; TCRdb has only the in-frame clones, and not every one. The sample holds fewer than 350,000 clones; roughly nine tenths are singletons and the top ten take 10% to 15%. This receptor was taken from a woman younger than 45 with COVID-19, enrolled during active disease. The sequencing input was peripheral blood. The chain employs TRBV11-3 and TRBJ2-3; 9 nucleotides line up with TRBD1. This chain's CDR3 is CASSLGQGPADTQYF. The CDR3 DNA sequence: TGTGCCAGCAGCCTCGGACAGGGGCCGGCAGATACGCAGTATTTT.